The 13 T cell receptor beta chains below were found in one sample sequenced in a study of blood T cell repertoires in COVID-19. Profiled with immunoSEQ multiplex PCR; TCRdb holds only in-frame clones, not every one. The sample holds 230,000 or so clones; 80% to 90% are singletons and the top ten take 8.6%. The specimen sequenced was peripheral blood. The receptor set was obtained from a man aged 35 to 55 with active or convalescent COVID-19.

The table lists this clone with a count of one. The chain joins TRBV27 to TRBJ2-7, with TRBD2 matching over 8 bases. CDR1 and CDR2 (germline): MNHEY, SMNVEV (reference sequence). V shed 5 bases and J 7 bases; nucleotides not matched to a gene: 13. The CDR3 is 15 residues long. This CDR3 is CASSQEGSGMREQYF. The CDR3 DNA follows: TGTGCCAGCAGTCAGGAGGGTAGCGGGATGAGGGAGCAGTACTTC.

This clone was recorded only once. The J gene is TRBJ2-5, the V gene TRBV24-1; tentatively, D is TRBD1 (6 bases). The CDR3 extends over 15 amino acids. The V and J ends lost 5 bases and 1 base respectively, with 13 bases between them. The germline V gene has CDR1 KGHDR and CDR2 SFDVKD. The CDR3 protein is CATSALDSSQETQYF. In DNA form, the CDR3 reads TGTGCCACCAGTGCCCTGGACAGCAGCCAAGAGACCCAGTACTTC.

This clone was counted a single time. This chain joins TRBV7-3 and TRBJ1-2; the match to TRBD1 covers 7 bases. This CDR3 is 15 amino acids long. Germline V gene sequence: CDR1 SGHTA, CDR2 FQGTGA. V lost 2 bases and J lost 3; bases outside the gene matches: 6. For the CDR3, the DNA is TGTGCCAGCAGCTTAGGCCCAGGGGGTGACTATGGCTACACCTTC. Its translation is CASSLGPGGDYGYTF. Full variable domain (rest looked up from reference TRBV7-3 and TRBJ1-2): GAGVSQTPSNKVTEKGKYVELRCDPISGHTALYWYRQSLGQGPEFLIYFQGTGAADDSGLPNDRFFAVRPEGSVSTLKIQRTERGDSAVYLCASSLGPGGDYGYTFGSGTRLTVV.

This clone turned up a few times. V is TRBV28 and J is TRBJ1-5, with D perhaps TRBD1 (6 bases). CDR1 is MDHEN, CDR2 SYDVKM, per germline. V gave up 8 bases and J gave up 3 bases, with 11 bases separating them. The CDR3 length is 13 residues. The CDR3 loop is CASWDNPNQPQHF. CDR3 sequence (DNA): TGTGCCAGCTGGGACAATCCCAATCAGCCCCAGCATTTT.

The CDR3 loop reads CASSQESNSKQYF. Written as DNA, the CDR3 is TGTGCCAGCAGCCAAGAGTCGAACTCGAAGCAGTATTTT. This sequence joins TRBV14 and TRBJ2-3, with D uncertain. V was trimmed by 0 bases and J by 11 bases, leaving 12 bases between them. Germline V gives CDR1 SGHDN, CDR2 FVKESK. The CDR3 is made up of 13 amino acids.

The rearrangement uses TRBV6-5 and TRBJ1-5, with a weak D call TRBD1 (5 bases). Germline CDR1 is MNHEY and CDR2 is SVGAGI. The CDR3 covers 15 residues. V was clipped by 2 bases and J by 2 bases, with 10 bases between them. The CDR3 sequence: CASSYAKGGNQPQHF. In nucleotides, the CDR3 is TGTGCCAGCAGTTACGCGAAAGGGGGCAATCAGCCCCAGCATTTT.

This chain connects TRBV12-3 or TRBV12-4 to TRBJ1-2, with no clear D. CDR3 length: 11 residues. Trimming pared 1 base from V and 9 bases from J, leaving 6 bases between. The CDR3: CASSLGASYTF. CDR3 bases: TGTGCCAGCAGTTTAGGGGCGAGCTACACCTTC.

The chain combines TRBV10-3 with TRBJ1-5; weak D call: TRBD1 (5 bases). The germline gives CDR1 ENHRY, CDR2 SYGVKD. CDR3 length: 12 amino acids. Trimming took 8 bases from V and 4 from J, leaving 9 bases between them. Written as DNA, the CDR3 is TGTGCCATCGGGCAGGGAAATCAGCCCCAGCATTTT. Protein sequence: CAIGQGNQPQHF.

This sequence joins TRBV3-1 (or the pseudogene TRBV3-2) and TRBJ2-3, with a weak D call TRBD1 (6 bases). This CDR3 is built from 15 residues. The V end lost 2 bases, the J end lost 2 bases, and 11 bases lay between the germline ends. The V gene's germline CDR1 is LGHDT and CDR2 YNNKEL (reference sequence). This chain's CDR3 is CASSQQGSVTDTQYF. The CDR3 DNA follows: TGTGCCAGCAGCCAACAGGGGTCGGTCACAGATACGCAGTATTTT.

The CDR3 DNA sequence: TGTGCCAGCAGTGACGTCGGAGGCCCCGGGGAGCTGTTTTTT. Translated: CASSDVGGPGELFF. The chain joins TRBV6-4 to TRBJ2-2, with D tentatively TRBD2 (5 bases). V was pared by 2 bases and J by 6 bases, with 10 bases between. The germline gives CDR1 MRHNA, CDR2 SNTAGT. The CDR3 has 14 amino acids.

The chain employs TRBV14 and TRBJ1-2; D gene ambiguous. V lost 4 bases and J lost 8, with 17 bases in between. The length of the CDR3 is 14 residues. Per germline, CDR1 SGHDN and CDR2 FVKESK. Here the CDR3 DNA reads TGTGCCAGCAGCCCTTTATCTCGTTCCGGGGGCTACACCTTC. This sequence encodes CASSPLSRSGGYTF.

V gene TRBV30 combines with J gene TRBJ1-2; unclear D gene. This CDR3 has 12 amino acids. From germline, CDR1 is GTSNPN and CDR2 SVGIG (reference sequence). The V end lost 2 bases, the J end lost 8 bases, and 12 bases lay between the germline ends. Here the CDR3 DNA reads TGTGCCTGGAGTCGGGAGGGTAGCGGCTACACCTTC. Protein product: CAWSREGSGYTF.

This clone was detected once. V is TRBV2 and J is TRBJ1-1; possibly TRBD1 for D (5 bases). Trimming cost V 7 bases and J 2 bases, with 23 bases left between them. The CDR3 contains 17 residues. CDR1 and CDR2 from the germline V gene are SNHLY and FYNNEI. CDR3 DNA sequence: TGTGCCAGCAACGAAGGTGGCAGGGCGGGGCCTAACACTGAAGCTTTCTTT. Protein: CASNEGGRAGPNTEAFF.